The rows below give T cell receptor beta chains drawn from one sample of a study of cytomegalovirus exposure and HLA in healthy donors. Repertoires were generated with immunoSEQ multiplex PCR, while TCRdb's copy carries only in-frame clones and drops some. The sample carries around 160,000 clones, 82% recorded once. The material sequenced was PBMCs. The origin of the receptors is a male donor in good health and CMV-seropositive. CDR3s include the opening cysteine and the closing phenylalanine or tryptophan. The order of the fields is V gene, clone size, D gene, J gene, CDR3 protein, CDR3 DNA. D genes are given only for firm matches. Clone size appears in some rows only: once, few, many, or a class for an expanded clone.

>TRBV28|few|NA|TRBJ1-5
CASSPPRVISNQPQHF
TGTGCCAGCAGTCCACCACGGGTAATTAGCAATCAGCCCCAGCATTTT
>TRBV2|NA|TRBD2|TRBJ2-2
CASSDLTSSNTGELFF
TGTGCCAGCAGTGATCTGACTAGCTCGAACACCGGGGAGCTGTTTTTT
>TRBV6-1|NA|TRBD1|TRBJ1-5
CASSEAEGQGQPQHF
TGTGCCAGCAGTGAAGCGGAGGGACAGGGTCAGCCCCAGCATTTT
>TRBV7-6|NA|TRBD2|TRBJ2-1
CASSLGGSGNYEQFF
TGTGCCAGCAGCTTAGGTGGTAGCGGGAATTATGAGCAGTTCTTC
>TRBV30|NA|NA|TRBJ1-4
CAWSVQGGNEKLFF
TGTGCCTGGAGTGTACAGGGTGGGAATGAAAAACTGTTTTTT
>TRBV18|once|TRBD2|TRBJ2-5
CASSSHSGGAQTQYF
TGTGCCAGCTCATCACATAGCGGGGGGGCCCAGACCCAGTACTTC
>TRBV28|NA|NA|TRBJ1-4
CASSSAGRYEKLFF
TGTGCCAGCAGCTCCGCGGGGAGGTATGAAAAACTGTTTTTT
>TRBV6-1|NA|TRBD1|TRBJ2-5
CASSALTGVGETQYF
TGTGCCAGCAGTGCCCTGACAGGGGTAGGGGAGACCCAGTACTTC
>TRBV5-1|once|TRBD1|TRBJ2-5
CASSTGQLHQETQYF
TGCGCCAGCAGCACGGGACAGCTACATCAGGAGACCCAGTACTTC
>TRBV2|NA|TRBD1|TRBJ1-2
CASRGDRTHYGYTF
TGTGCCAGCAGGGGGGACAGGACTCACTATGGCTACACCTTC
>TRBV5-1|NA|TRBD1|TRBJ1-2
CASSEDRANYGYTF
TGCGCCAGCAGCGAAGACAGGGCTAACTATGGCTACACCTTC
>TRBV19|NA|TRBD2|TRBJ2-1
CASSIPHSGSRNEQFF
TGTGCCAGTAGTATTCCGCATAGCGGGAGTAGAAATGAGCAGTTCTTC
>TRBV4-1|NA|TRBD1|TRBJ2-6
CASSLVRDREDGANGLTF
TGCGCCAGCAGCCTTGTCCGGGACAGGGAGGACGGGGCCAACGGCCTGACTTTC
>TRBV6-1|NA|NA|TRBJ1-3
CASSWDTGNTIYF
TGTGCCAGCAGTTGGGACACCGGAAACACCATATATTTT
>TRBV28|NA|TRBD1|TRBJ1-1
CASNSHRGEAFF
TGTGCCAGCAATTCTCACAGGGGAGAAGCTTTCTTT
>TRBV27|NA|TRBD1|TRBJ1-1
CASRPGQGRTEAFF
TGTGCCAGCAGGCCCGGACAGGGAAGGACTGAAGCTTTCTTT
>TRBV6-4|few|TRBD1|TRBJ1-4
CATPGQGRTTNEKLFF
TGTGCCACCCCGGGACAGGGAAGAACAACTAATGAAAAACTGTTTTTT
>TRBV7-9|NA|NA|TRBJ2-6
CASSWGGTGANGLTF
TGTGCCAGCAGCTGGGGGGGCACTGGGGCCAACGGCCTGACTTTC
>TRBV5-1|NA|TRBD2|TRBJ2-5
CASSFPRGDQETQYF
TGCGCCAGCAGCTTCCCGCGGGGGGACCAAGAGACCCAGTACTTC
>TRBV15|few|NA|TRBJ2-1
CATSRSAWQGGDEQFF
TGTGCCACCAGCAGATCCGCTTGGCAGGGAGGTGATGAGCAGTTCTTC
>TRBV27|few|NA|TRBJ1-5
CASSLYGGPQHF
TGTGCCAGCAGTTTATATGGAGGCCCCCAGCATTTT
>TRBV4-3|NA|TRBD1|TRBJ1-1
CASSQNRGLSTEAFF
TGCGCCAGCAGCCAAAACAGGGGGCTTAGCACTGAAGCTTTCTTT
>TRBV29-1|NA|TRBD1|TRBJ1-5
CSVTGGGDQPQHF
TGCAGCGTGACAGGGGGCGGCGATCAGCCCCAGCATTTT